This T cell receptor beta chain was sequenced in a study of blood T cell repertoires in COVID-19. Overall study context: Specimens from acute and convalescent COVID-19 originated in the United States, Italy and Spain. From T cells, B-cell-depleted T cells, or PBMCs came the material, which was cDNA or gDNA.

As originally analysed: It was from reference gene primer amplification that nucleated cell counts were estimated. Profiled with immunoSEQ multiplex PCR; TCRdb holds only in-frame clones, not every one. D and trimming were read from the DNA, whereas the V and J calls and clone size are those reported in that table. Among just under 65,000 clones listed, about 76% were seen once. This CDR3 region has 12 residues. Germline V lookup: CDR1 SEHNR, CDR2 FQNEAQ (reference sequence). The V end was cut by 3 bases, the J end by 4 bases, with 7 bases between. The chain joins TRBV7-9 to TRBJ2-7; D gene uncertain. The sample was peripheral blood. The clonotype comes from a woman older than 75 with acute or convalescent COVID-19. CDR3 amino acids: CASSFQRYEQYF. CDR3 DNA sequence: TGTGCCAGCAGCTTTCAGAGGTACGAGCAGTACTTC.